The clone carrying this T cell receptor beta chain was seen many times. Its antigen remains unknown. The entry originates in a study of T-cell reconstitution after alpha-beta-depleted transplantation in children. Broader study findings: There were some patients whose high TCRbeta diversity at day 60 came from surviving recipient T cells and thymic progenitors. T-cell numbers and diversity, one year after transplant, stemmed largely from T cells that were newly produced. Several hundred rapidly expanded clones from non-depleted graft cells reportedly supplied alpha-beta T cells about two months post-transplant.

Preparation of the TCRbeta library was carried out with unique molecular identifiers. Each CDR3 protein gets one entry after TCRdb re-called the PCR reads with MiXCR. The sample yields about 200,000 distinct CDR3 sequences, about 8.7% seen once. Trimming cost V 3 bases and J 1 base, with 6 bases left between them. The CDR3 is 14 amino acids. V is TRBV12-3 or TRBV12-4 and J is TRBJ2-2; no definite D call. The sequencing here drew on PBMCs, mostly from graft donor cells, taken 360 days after TCRalphabeta/CD19-depleted stem cell transplant. The clonotype was recovered from a male patient aged 2-10 years who had a stem cell transplant for acute myeloid leukemia, so the T cells may come from the graft donor. DNA of the CDR3: TGTGCCAGCAGTTTTGGGTGGAACACCGGGGAGCTGTTTTTT. It yields the protein CASSFGWNTGELFF.